This TCR beta chain appears in the sequencing data of a study of blood T cell repertoires in COVID-19. Looking at the study overall: There were acute and convalescent COVID-19 samples, and they came from the United States, Italy and Spain. T cells, B-cell-depleted T cells, or PBMCs provided the cDNA or gDNA that served as material.

Per the study methods: The authors estimated nucleated cell counts from reference gene primer amplification. Libraries were prepared by immunoSEQ multiplex PCR; TCRdb keeps only in-frame clonotypes and omits some of them. The V and J calls and clone size come from that table; D and trimming were worked out from the DNA. Of 120,000 to 150,000 clones detected, approximately 89% appear once; the ten largest clones hold 10% to 13%. Trimming stripped 2 bases from V and 7 bases from J, with 8 bases between. CDR1 and CDR2 (germline): SGHTA, FQGNSA. The CDR3 has 12 residues. The TCR was taken from a man aged 60 to 75 with active or convalescent COVID-19. Input material: peripheral blood. The chain employs TRBV7-2 and TRBJ1-2; D might be TRBD1 (6 bases). As DNA, the CDR3 is TGTGCCAGCAGCTTATCAGGGGTTGGCTACACCTTC. This gives the protein CASSLSGVGYTF.